This TCR beta chain was sequenced for a study of blood T cells in healthy people across ages (dated by TCRdb to 2013 to 2016). About the investigation overall: Template switching captured roughly one uniquely barcoded TCR beta cDNA molecule per two T cells in model experiments. To avoid experimental bias, donors of different ages were spread randomly across the sequencing lanes. Using deep sequencing normalized with unique cDNA molecular identifiers, the study measured how TCR beta repertoire diversity changes with age. Using the same blood draw, the study looked at two additional independent replicas of 1 million unique cDNA reads for two donors, one aged 18 to 30 and the other aged 80 or older. Donors were grouped into four age groups: young (average about 15 years), middle-aged (over 35), aged (about 59) and long-lived (less than 85).

Systemically healthy Caucasian individuals from Russia, 39 in total and aged about 6 to 100 years, were included as donors. Each donor gave 8 to 10 milliliters of peripheral blood, drawn into EDTA-treated Vacutainer tubes. Ficoll-Paque density-gradient centrifugation was used to isolate PBMCs, with at least 7 million obtained per sample. Trizol reagent was used to extract total RNA from the PBMCs, yielding at least 6 micrograms per sample. For every donor, an aliquot of PBMCs went through flow cytometry to measure the percentages of naive CD45RAhigh/CD27high T cells. Findings and caveats that apply to the study as a whole: The long-lived group showed more naive CD4+ T cells, fewer expanded clones and increased TCR diversity than the aged group, suggesting age selection. The CMV infection status of donors was not known, potentially confounding age-related changes in expanded clonotypes. A strong correlation was found between observed TCR beta diversity and the percentage of naive T cells measured by flow cytometry. Bulk unsorted PBMC profiling prevented conclusive comparison of naive and antigen-experienced compartments. Estimates of total diversity based on one million sequenced T cells were considered lower bounds and underestimates. Observed TCR beta diversity per million T cells fell roughly linearly with age, and a significant reduction was already apparent by age approximately 40.

Library prep was done by 5' RACE. Reads for this sample came from an Illumina HiSeq 2500. A second roughly 6 to 12 cycle PCR used a sample-barcoded 5' primer and a J-beta primer mix. A template-switch 5' adaptor carrying 12 random nucleotides introduced a unique molecular identifier onto each TCR beta cDNA molecule. At least 3 million CDR3-containing paired-end reads were obtained from each sample. The Mint cDNA synthesis kit, primed by a TRBC-specific oligonucleotide, was used to synthesize first-strand cDNA from all RNA. Following uracil-DNA glycosylase treatment, a first 18-cycle PCR with universal primers M1SS and BC2_uni_R was performed on all cDNA. The original methods were these. For normalization, 1 million high-quality reads, each with a distinct molecular identifier, were randomly selected from each sample. Reads sharing molecular identifiers were discarded rather than binned into consensus sequences. MiTCR, with a Q25 quality threshold and the strictest error-elimination algorithm, was used for CDR3 identification, clonotype clustering and error correction. A nonparametric unseen species model with Euler transformation was used to estimate a lower bound on total TCR beta diversity. TCRdb reanalyzed the raw reads on its own, using fastp at Q25 for trimming and MiXCR for clone calling, and kept in-frame beta chains. Records with the same CDR3 protein are collapsed into one entry carrying the most frequent genes and DNA. Clone size and V and J calls follow TCRdb, not the original study. Counted in this sample were about 630,000 distinct CDR3 sequences; roughly 20% of them appeared once. The top ten clonotypes cover around 3.4% of the sample.

For CDR1 and CDR2, the germline V gene lists SQVTM and ANQGSEA. Its CDR3 holds 12 amino acids, cysteine through phenylalanine. Just CDR3 DNA is preserved here, 36 bases in frame from base 1. Trimming accounts for 3 bases at V and 4 bases at J, while the number of junction bases matched to no gene is 1. Notes on this clonotype: Its binding antigen is unknown. There are no base qualities to consult, and no much larger clone falls within one base.

What was sequenced was blood. The chain was built from TRBV29-1 and TRBJ1-2, with 8 middle bases fitting TRBD1. This TCR came from a man in his 70s in good health. The CDR3 is CSVDGTGYGYTF. The nucleotides are TGCAGCGTTGATGGGACAGGCTATGGCTACACCTTC.